This is a list of T cell receptor beta chains from one sample in a study of cytomegalovirus exposure and HLA in healthy donors. Produced via immunoSEQ multiplex PCR; TCRdb's table is partial and in-frame only. The repertoire has 90,000 or so clones, around 85% of them found once; the top ten carry roughly 20%. Sequenced: PBMCs. Source of these receptors: a man younger than 35 in good health and CMV-seropositive. Each CDR3 is given with its conserved first and last residue. A D gene is named only where the DNA matches it firmly. Some rows have no size entry. The others give once, few or many, or a class for an expanded clone.

j_call: TRBJ2-7
clone_size: few
d_call: TRBD2
v_call: TRBV4-1
cdr3_aa: CASSQRGSGSYEQYF
cdr3_nt: TGCGCCAGCAGCCAGAGGGGTAGCGGGTCCTACGAGCAGTACTTC

j_call: TRBJ2-7
clone_size: NA
d_call: TRBD1
v_call: TRBV27
cdr3_aa: CASSPRTGSYEQYF
cdr3_nt: TGTGCCAGCAGTCCTCGGACAGGGAGCTACGAGCAGTACTTC

j_call: TRBJ2-7
clone_size: NA
d_call: NA
v_call: TRBV6-6
cdr3_aa: CASSPTESSNEQYF
cdr3_nt: TGTGCCAGCAGTCCGACAGAGTCAAGCAACGAGCAGTACTTC

j_call: TRBJ1-2
clone_size: NA
d_call: NA
v_call: TRBV2
cdr3_aa: CASMGREQAGYTF
cdr3_nt: TGTGCCAGCATGGGCCGGGAGCAAGCAGGCTACACCTTC

j_call: TRBJ2-5
clone_size: NA
d_call: NA
v_call: TRBV19
cdr3_aa: CASSPHEAGAVRQETQYF
cdr3_nt: TGTGCCAGTAGTCCCCATGAGGCAGGGGCGGTCCGCCAAGAGACCCAGTACTTC

j_call: TRBJ1-2
clone_size: NA
d_call: NA
v_call: TRBV10-2
cdr3_aa: CASSHPGTQGGYTF
cdr3_nt: TGCGCCAGCTCTCATCCAGGAACTCAGGGAGGCTACACCTTC

j_call: TRBJ2-7
clone_size: NA
d_call: TRBD2
v_call: TRBV11-2
cdr3_aa: CASSFLAGRYEQYF
cdr3_nt: TGTGCCAGCAGCTTTCTAGCGGGAAGGTACGAGCAGTACTTC

j_call: TRBJ2-3
clone_size: NA
d_call: TRBD2
v_call: TRBV5-8
cdr3_aa: CASSRLALVTDTQYF
cdr3_nt: TGTGCCAGCAGCCGACTAGCACTAGTCACAGATACGCAGTATTTT

j_call: TRBJ2-2
clone_size: NA
d_call: NA
v_call: TRBV19
cdr3_aa: CASSIAGVVTGELFF
cdr3_nt: TGTGCCAGTAGTATAGCGGGAGTTGTAACCGGGGAGCTGTTTTTT

j_call: TRBJ1-5
clone_size: NA
d_call: NA
v_call: TRBV18
cdr3_aa: CASSPLGGILDSNQPQHF
cdr3_nt: TGTGCCAGCTCACCACTTGGAGGGATTCTGGATAGCAATCAGCCCCAGCATTTT

j_call: TRBJ2-2
clone_size: once
d_call: TRBD2
v_call: TRBV5-5
cdr3_aa: CASSGLAGGSGELFF
cdr3_nt: TGTGCCAGCAGCGGACTAGCGGGAGGGTCCGGGGAGCTGTTTTTT

j_call: TRBJ1-4
clone_size: NA
d_call: TRBD1
v_call: TRBV12-5
cdr3_aa: CASGDRGGNEKLFF
cdr3_nt: TGTGCTAGTGGTGACAGGGGTGGTAATGAAAAACTGTTTTTT

j_call: TRBJ1-1
clone_size: NA
d_call: NA
v_call: TRBV7-3
cdr3_aa: CASSLMGGVNTEAFF
cdr3_nt: TGTGCCAGCAGCTTAATGGGCGGGGTCAACACTGAAGCTTTCTTT

j_call: TRBJ1-5
clone_size: NA
d_call: NA
v_call: TRBV19
cdr3_aa: CASSILQATGLRQPQHF
cdr3_nt: TGTGCCAGTAGTATATTACAGGCTACAGGGTTAAGACAGCCCCAGCATTTT

j_call: TRBJ1-1
clone_size: NA
d_call: NA
v_call: TRBV5-4
cdr3_aa: CASSPAGGMNTEAFF
cdr3_nt: TGTGCCAGCAGCCCCGCTGGGGGGATGAACACTGAAGCTTTCTTT

j_call: TRBJ2-1
clone_size: NA
d_call: TRBD2
v_call: TRBV11-2
cdr3_aa: CASSLDPSGRPNEQFF
cdr3_nt: TGTGCCAGCAGCTTAGATCCTAGCGGGAGGCCCAATGAGCAGTTCTTC

j_call: TRBJ2-2
clone_size: few
d_call: TRBD2
v_call: TRBV7-9
cdr3_aa: CASSLLRGGTGELFF
cdr3_nt: TGTGCCAGCAGCTTACTCCGGGGGGGCACCGGGGAGCTGTTTTTT

j_call: TRBJ1-1
clone_size: NA
d_call: TRBD1
v_call: TRBV6-5
cdr3_aa: CASSIQGAMNTEAFF
cdr3_nt: TGTGCCAGCAGTATACAGGGGGCCATGAACACTGAAGCTTTCTTT

j_call: TRBJ2-1
clone_size: NA
d_call: TRBD2
v_call: TRBV4-1
cdr3_aa: CASSQLRLAGVLSSYNEQFF
cdr3_nt: TGCGCCAGCAGCCAACTTCGACTAGCGGGAGTTCTTAGCTCCTACAATGAGCAGTTCTTC

j_call: TRBJ2-3
clone_size: NA
d_call: TRBD2
v_call: TRBV19
cdr3_aa: CATSFLAGRSTDTQYF
cdr3_nt: TGTGCCACGTCTTTCCTAGCGGGGAGAAGCACAGATACGCAGTATTTT

j_call: TRBJ2-7
clone_size: NA
d_call: TRBD2
v_call: TRBV11-2
cdr3_aa: CASRLAGVSYEQYF
cdr3_nt: TGTGCCAGCAGGCTAGCGGGAGTTTCCTACGAGCAGTACTTC

j_call: TRBJ1-4
clone_size: NA
d_call: NA
v_call: TRBV21-1
cdr3_aa: CASSWGANEKLFF
cdr3_nt: TGTGCCAGCAGCTGGGGGGCTAATGAAAAACTGTTTTTT

j_call: TRBJ1-3
clone_size: NA
d_call: NA
v_call: TRBV25-1
cdr3_aa: CASSESINTIYF
cdr3_nt: TGTGCCAGCAGTGAATCCATCAACACCATATATTTT

j_call: TRBJ2-1
clone_size: once
d_call: NA
v_call: TRBV10-1
cdr3_aa: CASSESIAEGDNEQFF
cdr3_nt: TGCGCCAGCAGTGAGTCAATAGCGGAGGGAGACAATGAGCAGTTCTTC

j_call: TRBJ1-1
clone_size: once
d_call: NA
v_call: TRBV5-1
cdr3_aa: CASSIGGLGTEAFF
cdr3_nt: TGCGCCAGCAGCATCGGGGGGCTGGGCACTGAAGCTTTCTTT

j_call: TRBJ1-2
clone_size: once
d_call: NA
v_call: TRBV6-5
cdr3_aa: CASSYGQGLGGYTF
cdr3_nt: TGTGCCAGCAGTTACGGGCAGGGGCTAGGGGGCTACACCTTC

j_call: TRBJ2-3
clone_size: NA
d_call: TRBD2
v_call: TRBV28
cdr3_aa: CASGSGTTTDTQYF
cdr3_nt: TGTGCCAGCGGGTCCGGGACTACCACAGATACGCAGTATTTT

j_call: TRBJ2-5
clone_size: few
d_call: TRBD2
v_call: TRBV12-5
cdr3_aa: CASGLVPRGVISRDRQETQYF
cdr3_nt: TGTGCTAGTGGTTTGGTACCTCGGGGGGTAATCAGCCGGGACCGCCAAGAGACCCAGTACTTC

j_call: TRBJ2-7
clone_size: few
d_call: TRBD2
v_call: TRBV9
cdr3_aa: CASSASTSGSGSEQYF
cdr3_nt: TGTGCCAGCAGCGCCTCCACTAGCGGGAGTGGAAGCGAGCAGTACTTC

j_call: TRBJ1-5
clone_size: NA
d_call: TRBD1
v_call: TRBV15
cdr3_aa: CATSRETGAPNQPQHF
cdr3_nt: TGTGCCACCAGCAGAGAGACAGGGGCCCCCAATCAGCCCCAGCATTTT

j_call: TRBJ1-2
clone_size: once
d_call: TRBD1
v_call: TRBV7-3
cdr3_aa: CASSPGGQGSYGYTF
cdr3_nt: TGTGCCAGCAGCCCAGGGGGACAGGGGTCCTATGGCTACACCTTC

j_call: TRBJ1-1
clone_size: many
d_call: TRBD1
v_call: TRBV2
cdr3_aa: CASSEAGGTEAFF
cdr3_nt: TGTGCCAGCAGTGAGGCAGGGGGCACTGAAGCTTTCTTT

j_call: TRBJ1-1
clone_size: NA
d_call: NA
v_call: TRBV7-9
cdr3_aa: CASTKVGGGQGTEAFF
cdr3_nt: TGTGCCAGCACCAAAGTGGGAGGAGGGCAGGGCACTGAAGCTTTCTTT

j_call: TRBJ2-7
clone_size: NA
d_call: NA
v_call: TRBV5-5
cdr3_aa: CASSLGLGEQYF
cdr3_nt: TGTGCCAGCAGCTTGGGACTCGGGGAGCAGTACTTC

j_call: TRBJ2-7
clone_size: NA
d_call: TRBD2
v_call: TRBV2
cdr3_aa: CASSSGGGYEQYF
cdr3_nt: TGTGCCAGCAGTTCGGGGGGTGGCTACGAGCAGTACTTC

j_call: TRBJ2-5
clone_size: NA
d_call: NA
v_call: TRBV7-8
cdr3_aa: CASSFGQTQYF
cdr3_nt: TGTGCCAGCAGCTTTGGGCAGACCCAGTACTTC

j_call: TRBJ2-7
clone_size: NA
d_call: TRBD1
v_call: TRBV5-1
cdr3_aa: CASSLTGGYEQYF
cdr3_nt: TGCGCCAGCAGCTTGACAGGGGGATACGAGCAGTACTTC

j_call: TRBJ2-1
clone_size: NA
d_call: TRBD2
v_call: TRBV28
cdr3_aa: CASSVSGRGYNEQFF
cdr3_nt: TGTGCCAGCAGTGTTAGCGGGAGGGGATACAATGAGCAGTTCTTC

j_call: TRBJ1-2
clone_size: NA
d_call: NA
v_call: TRBV4-2
cdr3_aa: CASSQDRGTNYGYTF
cdr3_nt: TGTGCCAGCAGCCAAGACAGGGGTACTAACTATGGCTACACCTTC

j_call: TRBJ2-2
clone_size: NA
d_call: NA
v_call: TRBV7-9
cdr3_aa: CASSLAAGMNGELFF
cdr3_nt: TGTGCCAGCAGCTTAGCGGCAGGGATGAACGGGGAGCTGTTTTTT

j_call: TRBJ2-7
clone_size: NA
d_call: TRBD2
v_call: TRBV28
cdr3_aa: CASSLSSGTSYEQYF
cdr3_nt: TGTGCCAGCAGTTTGTCGAGCGGGACTTCCTACGAGCAGTACTTC

j_call: TRBJ1-5
clone_size: NA
d_call: NA
v_call: TRBV9
cdr3_aa: CASSLEAGANQPQHF
cdr3_nt: TGTGCCAGCAGCCTGGAGGCAGGTGCCAATCAGCCCCAGCATTTT

j_call: TRBJ2-3
clone_size: NA
d_call: NA
v_call: TRBV13
cdr3_aa: CASSFSRDRTDTQYF
cdr3_nt: TGTGCCAGCAGCTTTTCGCGGGACCGCACAGATACGCAGTATTTT

j_call: TRBJ2-3
clone_size: NA
d_call: TRBD2
v_call: TRBV9
cdr3_aa: CASSVGPRTSGRTDTQYF
cdr3_nt: TGTGCCAGCAGCGTAGGCCCCCGGACTAGCGGGAGAACAGATACGCAGTATTTT

j_call: TRBJ1-2
clone_size: NA
d_call: NA
v_call: TRBV27
cdr3_aa: CASSPLPKHGYTF
cdr3_nt: TGTGCCAGCAGTCCCCTACCCAAGCATGGCTACACCTTC

j_call: TRBJ2-7
clone_size: few
d_call: NA
v_call: TRBV6-6
cdr3_aa: CASSEGVYEQYF
cdr3_nt: TGTGCCAGCAGCGAGGGAGTATACGAGCAGTACTTC

j_call: TRBJ1-1
clone_size: NA
d_call: TRBD1
v_call: TRBV6-1
cdr3_aa: CASSEALRTGVAEAFF
cdr3_nt: TGTGCCAGCAGTGAAGCGCTTCGGACAGGCGTGGCTGAAGCTTTCTTT

j_call: TRBJ2-5
clone_size: few
d_call: TRBD2
v_call: TRBV7-9
cdr3_aa: CASSAQGLAGGETQYF
cdr3_nt: TGTGCCAGCAGCGCCCAGGGACTAGCGGGAGGAGAGACCCAGTACTTC

j_call: TRBJ2-5
clone_size: NA
d_call: NA
v_call: TRBV7-9
cdr3_aa: CASTLAGEETQYF
cdr3_nt: TGTGCCAGCACCCTGGCAGGGGAAGAGACCCAGTACTTC

j_call: TRBJ2-1
clone_size: NA
d_call: NA
v_call: TRBV15
cdr3_aa: CATSRDLQGFNEQFF
cdr3_nt: TGTGCCACCAGCAGAGATCTGCAGGGTTTCAACGAGCAGTTCTTC

j_call: TRBJ2-2
clone_size: once
d_call: TRBD2
v_call: TRBV28
cdr3_aa: CASSFGLAPNTGELFF
cdr3_nt: TGTGCCAGCAGTTTCGGACTAGCGCCCAACACCGGGGAGCTGTTTTTT

j_call: TRBJ2-2
clone_size: few
d_call: TRBD1
v_call: TRBV5-1
cdr3_aa: CASNDRTGSGELFF
cdr3_nt: TGCGCCAGCAACGACCGGACAGGGTCCGGGGAGCTGTTTTTT

j_call: TRBJ1-5
clone_size: once
d_call: NA
v_call: TRBV6-1
cdr3_aa: CASSESWGDQPQHF
cdr3_nt: TGTGCCAGCAGTGAAAGCTGGGGGGATCAGCCCCAGCATTTT

j_call: TRBJ2-2
clone_size: NA
d_call: NA
v_call: TRBV5-1
cdr3_aa: CASSLAAGTGDNTGELFF
cdr3_nt: TGCGCCAGCAGCTTGGCGGCAGGGACTGGGGATAACACCGGGGAGCTGTTTTTT

j_call: TRBJ2-5
clone_size: NA
d_call: NA
v_call: TRBV11-3
cdr3_aa: CASSPLGGQETQYF
cdr3_nt: TGTGCCAGCAGCCCCCTGGGAGGCCAAGAGACCCAGTACTTC

j_call: TRBJ2-1
clone_size: NA
d_call: TRBD2
v_call: TRBV5-6
cdr3_aa: CASSPPAGGDEQFF
cdr3_nt: TGTGCCAGCAGCCCCCCAGCGGGAGGAGATGAGCAGTTCTTC

j_call: TRBJ2-1
clone_size: NA
d_call: NA
v_call: TRBV27
cdr3_aa: CASSLTQAEQFF
cdr3_nt: TGTGCCAGCAGTTTAACACAGGCTGAGCAGTTCTTC